Following are 8 T cell receptor beta chains from one sample sequenced in a study of cytomegalovirus exposure and HLA in healthy donors. The PCR was carried out with 60 Vbeta primers and 13 Jbeta primers. The table came from immunoSEQ multiplex PCR; TCRdb's copy has only in-frame clones and leaves some out. Of about 94,000 clones in the sample, 74% were seen once. The specimen was PBMCs. These receptors originate from a man between 25 and 39 years old in good health and CMV-seropositive.

CDR3: CASSQYGGITEAFF. Here the CDR3 DNA reads TGTGCCAGCAGCCAATATGGGGGGATCACTGAAGCTTTCTTT. This sequence joins TRBV14 and TRBJ1-1; possible D gene TRBD1, 5 bases. V was clipped by 2 bases and J by 4 bases, with 11 bases between them. The CDR3 runs 14 residues. From germline, CDR1 is SGHDN and CDR2 FVKESK.

The chain couples TRBV5-1 to TRBJ2-7, with TRBD2 as a possible D gene (5 bases). Trimming pared 4 bases from V and 0 bases from J, leaving 14 bases between. The CDR3 spans 15 residues. CDR1 is SGHRS and CDR2 is YFSETQ in the germline V gene. CDR3 protein: CASSPERGSSYEQYF. CDR3 sequence (DNA): TGCGCCAGCAGCCCTGAACGGGGTAGCTCCTACGAGCAGTACTTC.

V is TRBV10-2 and J is TRBJ1-1, with D maybe TRBD1 (5 bases). CDR1 is WSHSY and CDR2 is SAAADI in the germline V gene. The CDR3 has 13 amino acids. The V gene lost 2 bases and the J gene lost 3 bases, with 7 bases spanning the gap. The CDR3 DNA reads as TGCGCCAGCAGTGAGATAGGGGACACTGAAGCTTTCTTT. This gives the protein CASSEIGDTEAFF.

The rearrangement links TRBV5-6 to TRBJ2-7; D is possibly TRBD1 (6 bases). The CDR3 spans 13 residues. V shed 0 bases and J shed 6 bases, with 10 bases lying between them. Looked up from germline, CDR1 is SGHDT and CDR2 is YYEEEE. The CDR3 spells CASSLAPGVEQYF. CDR3 nucleotide sequence: TGTGCCAGCAGCTTGGCCCCAGGGGTCGAGCAGTACTTC.

The chain carries TRBV6-5 and TRBJ1-1; 7 bases fit TRBD1. V was pared by 4 bases and J by 1 base, with 3 bases of the junction left unmatched. Germline CDR1 reads MNHEY; CDR2 reads SVGAGI. CDR3 size: 14 residues. The DNA of the CDR3 is TGTGCCAGCAGTTTACAGGGGCAGAACACTGAAGCTTTCTTT. It specifies CASSLQGQNTEAFF.

This chain links TRBV7-9 with TRBJ1-2; D remains ambiguous. Germline V lookup: CDR1 SEHNR, CDR2 FQNEAQ (reference sequence). The CDR3 totals 13 residues. Trimming cost V 1 base and J 4 bases, with 7 bases left between them. CDR3 bases: TGTGCCAGCAGCTTAGACAGACGCTATGGCTACACCTTC. It yields the protein CASSLDRRYGYTF.

V usage is TRBV7-9 and J usage is TRBJ1-4; TRBD1 agrees at 8 bases. V lost 5 bases to trimming and J lost 10 bases; unmatched junction nucleotides: 3. From germline, CDR1 is SEHNR and CDR2 FQNEAQ (reference sequence). The CDR3 runs 12 residues. CDR3: CASSLDRGKLFF. CDR3 in DNA: TGTGCCAGCAGCCTTGACAGGGGAAAACTGTTTTTT.

V gene TRBV10-2 combines with J gene TRBJ1-1; D remains unclear. The CDR3 runs to 14 residues. Trimming removed 0 bases at V and 3 bases at J, with 8 bases between. From germline, CDR1 is WSHSY and CDR2 SAAADI. This CDR3 is CASSESPGHTEAFF. CDR3 nucleotides: TGCGCCAGCAGTGAGTCCCCTGGGCACACTGAAGCTTTCTTT.